This entry lists 32 T cell receptor beta chains sequenced from one sample in a study of shared clonotypes between healthy human individuals. Using immunoSEQ multiplex PCR, the repertoire was profiled, and TCRdb retains in-frame clones only, with some absent. Altogether over 850,000 clones are present, approximately 80% being singletons, with the ten largest covering around 0.47%. Sample: memory CD4+ T cells from PBMCs. As for subset: CD45RA-negative fraction. The receptors shown here come from a young man in good health. Some clones in this sample may be carry-over from other donors' samples.

A note on this clone: The conserved phenylalanine or tryptophan is not found at the CDR3 terminus, so this likely reflects a read error. The chain combines TRBV5-8 with TRBJ2-3; 7 nucleotides align to TRBD2. Trimming removed 3 bases from V and 4 bases from J; junction bases left unmatched: 5. Looked up from germline, CDR1 is SGHTS and CDR2 is YDEGEE. This CDR3 is 14 amino acids long. CDR3 region: CASSSGLSPDTQYL. Here the CDR3 DNA reads TGTGCCAGCAGCTCGGGACTATCCCCAGATACGCAGTATCTT.

This clone was recorded many times. This sequence joins TRBV4-3 and TRBJ1-4; a possible D gene is TRBD1 (5 bases). V was cut by 5 bases and J by 8 bases, with 12 bases left in between. CDR1 is LGHNA and CDR2 is YSLEER in the germline V gene. The CDR3 runs to 13 residues. For the CDR3, the DNA is TGCGCCAGCAGCAGGCAGGGAGGCGAAAAACTGTTTTTT. This codes for CASSRQGGEKLFF.

The chain recombines TRBV7-9 with TRBJ2-7; no clear D gene. The CDR3 covers 14 residues. Germline lookup yields CDR1 SEHNR and CDR2 FQNEAQ (reference sequence). V was cut by 5 bases and J by 4 bases, with 15 bases left in between. For the CDR3, the DNA is TGTGCCAGCAGCCCTGACGGTTGGGCGTACGAGCAGTACTTC. The encoded protein is CASSPDGWAYEQYF.

The V call is TRBV7-2, the J call TRBJ2-1; TRBD2 aligns across 9 bases. Germline assignment: CDR1 SGHTA and CDR2 FQGNSA. Trimming took 1 base from V and 2 from J; bases not matched to a gene: 0. This CDR3 region has 15 residues. CDR3 sequence: CASSLVAGAYNEQFF. The CDR3 DNA sequence: TGTGCCAGCAGCTTAGTAGCGGGAGCCTACAATGAGCAGTTCTTC.

The chain is built from TRBV21-1 and TRBJ1-1; whether TRBD1, the table's D call, matches the DNA was not checked. TRBV21-1 is recorded as a pseudogene. The CDR3 length is 13 residues. CDR3 loop: CASSKRTGGEAFF. The CDR3, as DNA: TGTGCCAGCAGCAAAAGGACAGGGGGCGAAGCTTTCTTT.

V is TRBV9 and J is TRBJ2-3; D gene ambiguous. V lost 0 bases to trimming and J lost 0 bases, with 11 bases between them. The CDR3 is 16 residues long. Germline CDR1 SGDLS, CDR2 YYNGEE. CDR3 loop: CASSVEWGYSTDTQYF. CDR3 sequence (DNA): TGTGCCAGCAGCGTAGAATGGGGATATAGCACAGATACGCAGTATTTT.

About this clone itself: This clone may be a read error of a much larger clone one base away. The chain links TRBV5-8 to TRBJ1-1; D remains ambiguous. V gave up 0 bases and J gave up 2 bases, with 8 bases separating them. There are 14 residues in the CDR3. Germline V gene data show CDR1 as SGHTS and CDR2 as YDEGEE. In DNA form, the CDR3 reads TGTGCCAGCAGCTTGGCGCCGGGAAACACTGAAGCTTTCTTT. Translated, it gives CASSLAPGNTEAFF.

This chain connects TRBV7-8 to TRBJ1-1, with D maybe TRBD1 (6 bases). The germline V gene has CDR1 SGHVS and CDR2 FQNEAQ. This CDR3 has 16 amino acids. Trimming pared 1 base from V and 1 base from J, leaving 13 bases between. Written as DNA, the CDR3 is TGTGCCAGCAGCTTAGAACTCCAGGGGTGGAACACTGAAGCTTTCTTT. Protein: CASSLELQGWNTEAFF. Drawing the rest from reference TRBV7-8 and TRBJ1-1, the complete variable domain is GAGVSQSPRYKVAKRGQDVALRCDPISGHVSLFWYQQALGQGPEFLTYFQNEAQLDKSGLPSDRFFAERPEGSVSTLKIQRTQQEDSAVYLCASSLELQGWNTEAFFGQGTRLTVV.

The CDR3 coding sequence is TGTGCCAGCAGCGTAGGTTGGGGGCTCGGCAATGAGCAGTTCTTC. Translating gives CASSVGWGLGNEQFF. This chain joins TRBV7-8 and TRBJ2-1, with TRBD1 as a possible D gene (6 bases). V was pared by 5 bases and J by 6 bases, with 17 bases between. The CDR3 contains 15 residues. Germline V gene sequence: CDR1 SGHVS, CDR2 FQNEAQ.

This clone was detected many times. This chain joins TRBV7-9 and TRBJ2-6, with a possible D match to TRBD1 (6 bases). CDR1 and CDR2 (germline): SEHNR, FQNEAQ (reference sequence). V gave up 6 bases and J gave up 2 bases, with 23 bases separating them. CDR3 length: 19 amino acids. The CDR3, as DNA: TGTGCCAGCAGTCGCCGGCCCGTCAGGGGCTCTGCTGGGGCCAACGTCCTGACTTTC. It is translated as CASSRRPVRGSAGANVLTF.

The CDR3 sequence is CASSSGTGSEKLFF. CDR3 nucleotides: TGCGCCAGCAGCTCGGGGACAGGGAGTGAAAAACTGTTTTTT. The chain is built from TRBV5-1 and TRBJ1-4; 9 bases are a match to TRBD1. V shed 3 bases and J 7 bases; nucleotides not matched to a gene: 4. Germline-derived CDR1 and CDR2 are SGHRS and YFSETQ. The CDR3 is made up of 14 amino acids.

This chain uses TRBV4-2 with TRBJ2-7, with TRBD2 matching 7 bases. Germline-derived CDR1 and CDR2 are LGHNA and YNFKEQ. J was trimmed by 6 bases and V by 0 bases; bases with no gene match: 14. This CDR3 contains 17 residues. CDR3 region: CASSQDKGLVNYGEQYF. CDR3 nucleotides: TGTGCCAGCAGCCAAGATAAAGGACTAGTGAATTATGGCGAGCAGTACTTC.

The rearrangement uses TRBV29-1 and TRBJ2-7; TRBD2 matches 8 bases. V lost 6 bases, J lost 0 bases, and 10 bases stayed unmatched. The CDR3 has 15 residues. Germline CDR1 SQVTM, CDR2 ANQGSEA. The CDR3 spells CSVNNQAGGSYEQYF. CDR3 bases: TGCAGCGTCAATAACCAGGCGGGGGGCTCCTACGAGCAGTACTTC.

The rearrangement uses TRBV11-1 and TRBJ2-6; the match to TRBD1 covers 7 bases. This CDR3 contains 18 residues. The germline gives CDR1 SGHAT, CDR2 FQDESV (reference sequence). Germline trimming cut 3 bases from V and 0 bases from J; bases unmatched to any gene: 8. CDR3 amino acids: CASSFRQGRRSGANVLTF. CDR3 nucleotides: TGTGCCAGCAGCTTCAGACAGGGAAGACGCTCTGGGGCCAACGTCCTGACTTTC.

The rearrangement joins TRBV5-1 to TRBJ2-7; tentative D call: TRBD1 (5 bases). The CDR3 is 16 residues long. Germline V lookup: CDR1 SGHRS, CDR2 YFSETQ. V lost 0 bases and J lost 0, with 13 bases in between. CDR3 sequence (DNA): TGCGCCAGCAGCTTGGCCGTCAGGGAAAGCTCCTACGAGCAGTACTTC. As protein: CASSLAVRESSYEQYF.

V is TRBV29-1 and J is TRBJ2-6, with 8 bases lining up with TRBD1. Germline CDR1 and CDR2: SQVTM and ANQGSEA. The CDR3 covers 14 residues. V dropped 5 bases and J dropped 2; count of bases not matched to a gene: 2. CDR3 loop: CSVTTGAGANVLTF. In DNA, the CDR3 is TGCAGCGTTACGACAGGGGCTGGGGCCAACGTCCTGACTTTC. Drawing the rest from reference TRBV29-1 and TRBJ2-6, the complete variable domain is SAVISQKPSRDICQRGTSLTIQCQVDSQVTMMFWYRQQPGQSLTLIATANQGSEATYESGFVIDKFPISRPNLTFSTLTVSNMSPEDSSIYLCSVTTGAGANVLTFGAGSRLTVL.

The gene calls are TRBV9 and TRBJ1-2; D perhaps matches TRBD1 (5 bases). Trimming cost V 4 bases and J 4 bases, with 17 bases left between them. The CDR3 extends over 15 amino acids. Germline V gene lookup returns CDR1 SGDLS and CDR2 YYNGEE. The chain's CDR3 is CASSLRMGLAYGYTF. As DNA, the CDR3 is TGTGCCAGCAGCTTACGAATGGGGCTGGCCTATGGCTACACCTTC.

V is TRBV7-2 and J is TRBJ1-1, with a tentative D call TRBD1 (5 bases). Germline values: CDR1 SGHTA, CDR2 FQGNSA. This CDR3 has 15 residues. The V end was cut by 4 bases, the J end by 4 bases, with 16 bases between. The CDR3 region has the DNA TGTGCCAGCAGCTCGGATGGGGGATACAGCACTGAAGCTTTCTTT. Translating gives CASSSDGGYSTEAFF.

The V and J genes are TRBV6-6 and TRBJ1-1; D remains ambiguous. CDR3 size: 12 residues. V lost 2 bases and J 6 bases, leaving 7 bases between the germline ends. From germline, CDR1 is MNHNY and CDR2 SVGAGI (reference sequence). The CDR3 reads CASSYGGSEAFF. CDR3 nucleotide sequence: TGTGCCAGCAGTTACGGAGGGTCTGAAGCTTTCTTT.

The chain combines TRBV28 with TRBJ1-2; maybe TRBD1 (5 bases). Germline CDR1 and CDR2: MDHEN and SYDVKM. Deletions cut 7 bases from V and 3 bases from J, with 12 bases between. The CDR3 loop spans 13 amino acids. The CDR3 nucleotides read TGTGCCAGCACAAGGGGACGCGACTATGGCTACACCTTC. This encodes CASTRGRDYGYTF.

The CDR3 protein is CASATFLEREADEQYF. The CDR3 bases are TGTGCCAGCGCAACATTCCTAGAGCGGGAGGCCGACGAGCAGTACTTC. The chain employs TRBV27 and TRBJ2-7; TRBD2 aligns across 9 bases. The CDR3 loop spans 16 amino acids. The J segment lost 5 bases and the V segment lost 8 bases, leaving 16 bases of the junction unmatched. Germline V gene sequence: CDR1 MNHEY, CDR2 SMNVEV (reference sequence).

Turning to this clone: Other DNA sequences within the sample encode an identical CDR3. The J gene is TRBJ2-7, the V gene TRBV2; no reliable D call. This CDR3 is 12 amino acids long. Trimming removed 1 base at V and 6 bases at J, with 7 bases between. Germline V gives CDR1 SNHLY, CDR2 FYNNEI. For the CDR3, the DNA is TGTGCCAGCAGTGAAGTGGGGATCGAGCAGTACTTC. Its protein product is CASSEVGIEQYF.

The V gene is TRBV29-1, the J gene TRBJ2-2, with 9 bases lining up with TRBD1. The CDR3 sequence is 15 residues long. The V and J ends lost 4 bases and 3 bases, in that order; junction bases with no gene match: 6. Germline CDR1 SQVTM, CDR2 ANQGSEA. For the CDR3, the DNA is TGCAGCGTTGCCCTGGACAGGGGATACACCGGGGAGCTGTTTTTT. Translation gives CSVALDRGYTGELFF.

This clone appeared once. The chain combines TRBV14 with TRBJ2-7; no firm D call. The germline V gene encodes CDR1 SGHDN and CDR2 FVKESK. The CDR3 runs to 14 residues. Trimming removed 6 bases at V and 2 bases at J, with 14 bases between. CDR3 in DNA: TGTGCCAGCAGACTATCAGGCTACACCTACGAGCAGTACTTC. Translation gives CASRLSGYTYEQYF.

The rearrangement joins TRBV11-3 to TRBJ2-2, with D possibly called TRBD1 or TRBD2 (5 bases each). Germline CDR1 and CDR2: SGHNT and YENEEA. This CDR3 has 13 residues. Trimming shortened V by 3 bases and J by 5 bases, and 7 bases separated the two germline ends. In nucleotides, the CDR3 is TGTGCCAGCAGCTTTGGGGGAACCGGGGAGCTGTTTTTT. Protein sequence: CASSFGGTGELFF.

The chain uses TRBV27 and TRBJ2-7; a weak D match, TRBD2 (5 bases). Germline V gives CDR1 MNHEY, CDR2 SMNVEV (reference sequence). CDR3 size: 14 residues. V lost 6 bases and J lost 0, with 12 bases in between. CDR3 sequence reads: CASRKSGNSYEQYF. The CDR3 DNA is TGTGCCAGCAGAAAAAGCGGTAACTCCTACGAGCAGTACTTC.

J is TRBJ1-2 and V is TRBV18; D possibly corresponds to TRBD1 (6 bases). The germline V and J ends were trimmed by 2 bases and 8 bases, with 21 bases remaining between them. The CDR3 extends over 16 amino acids. Germline assignment: CDR1 KGHSH and CDR2 LQKENI. Written as DNA, the CDR3 is TGTGCCAGCTCACCAGGACAGACTCAAAGTTCAGGAGGCTACACCTTC. Translation: CASSPGQTQSSGGYTF.

V and J are TRBV9 and TRBJ2-7; TRBD1 is a possible D gene (5 bases). The CDR3 length is 15 residues. V lost 1 base and J lost 3, with 14 bases in between. CDR1 SGDLS and CDR2 YYNGEE come from the germline V gene. CDR3 nucleotides: TGTGCCAGCAGCGTAACCCCGACAGCCTACTACGAGCAGTACTTC. Residues: CASSVTPTAYYEQYF.

This clone has a handful of counts. The chain combines TRBV4-1 with TRBJ2-3; D not certain. Germline V CDR1 and CDR2: MGHRA, YSYEKL. The CDR3 has 14 amino acids. The V end lost 4 bases, the J end lost 3 bases, and 11 bases lay between the germline ends. In nucleotides, the CDR3 is TGCGCCAGCAGCCTTCAGCGCGGTACAGATACGCAGTATTTT. Amino acids: CASSLQRGTDTQYF.

This chain joins TRBV19 and TRBJ1-2; unclear D gene. CDR1 and CDR2 from the germline V gene are LNHDA and SQIVND (reference sequence). V was clipped by 7 bases and J by 0 bases, with 9 bases between them. CDR3 length: 13 residues. CDR3 bases: TGTGCCAGTACCGCCGTAGCTAACTATGGCTACACCTTC. It is translated as CASTAVANYGYTF.

The rearrangement uses TRBV5-6 and TRBJ2-7; no firm D call. CDR1 is SGHDT and CDR2 is YYEEEE in the germline V gene. The CDR3 has 14 amino acids. The ends were cut back, 2 bases at V and 0 bases at J, with 9 bases in the middle. The DNA for the CDR3 is TGTGCCAGCAGCTTCGGTAGGCTCTCCTACGAGCAGTACTTC. Residues: CASSFGRLSYEQYF.

As to this clone: The sample carries other DNA sequences with the same CDR3. The CDR3 is CASSLAGTSGETQYF. The CDR3 DNA sequence: TGCGCCAGCAGCTTGGCCGGGACATCAGGAGAGACCCAGTACTTC. The chain has TRBV5-1 and TRBJ2-5; D is possibly TRBD1 (6 bases). The CDR3 consists of 15 residues. The germline V gene encodes CDR1 SGHRS and CDR2 YFSETQ. Trimming cost V 0 bases and J 4 bases, with 13 bases left between them.